The 13 T cell receptor beta chains below all came from one sample that was sequenced in a study of neurological immune-mediated disorders. TCRdb independently ran MiXCR on the 5' RACE reads; one entry per CDR3 protein. Of about 50,000 distinct CDR3 sequences in the sample, approximately 17% are singletons; the top ten hold about 4.2%. Source material: PBMCs. These receptors were collected from a man in his 60s in good health.

In this sample, this clonotype turned up many times. The chain joins TRBV20-1 to TRBJ2-3, with 7 bases that match TRBD2. CDR1 DFQATT and CDR2 SNEGSKA come from the germline V gene (reference sequence). The CDR3 spans 14 residues. V dropped 0 bases and J dropped 3; count of bases not matched to a gene: 3. As DNA, the CDR3 is TGCAGTGCTAGAGACGGGCGGGAGACAGATACGCAGTATTTT. Its protein is CSARDGRETDTQYF.

This clonotype was counted ten times or more. V and J are TRBV7-2 and TRBJ2-2; 8 bases are shared with TRBD2. V gave up 2 bases and J gave up 1 base; unmatched junction bases: 0. The CDR3 is 15 amino acids. From germline, CDR1 is SGHTA and CDR2 FQGNSA. CDR3 loop: CASSLSGGNTGELFF. In nucleotides, the CDR3 is TGTGCCAGCAGCTTAAGCGGGGGGAACACCGGGGAGCTGTTTTTT.

Many counts were recorded for this clonotype. The CDR3 region has the DNA TGCAGTGCTAGAACGGGAGGGCCCTACAATGAGCAGTTCTTC. Translating it yields CSARTGGPYNEQFF. This rearrangement joins TRBV20-1 to TRBJ2-1, with 8 bases matching TRBD2. Germline V CDR1 and CDR2: DFQATT, SNEGSKA (reference sequence). The CDR3 loop spans 14 amino acids. The V gene end was trimmed by 2 bases and the J gene end by 2 bases; junction bases not matched to a gene: 2.

In its sample, this clonotype was seen many times. V and J are TRBV9 and TRBJ1-4; D is uncertain. Trimming pared 4 bases from V and 4 bases from J, leaving 8 bases between. The CDR3 is 13 residues long. Per the germline V gene, CDR1 is SGDLS and CDR2 is YYNGEE. The CDR3 sequence: CASSYHGNEKLFF. CDR3 sequence (DNA): TGTGCCAGCAGCTACCACGGTAATGAAAAACTGTTTTTT.

In its sample, this clonotype was seen many times. The chain uses TRBV7-2 and TRBJ2-5, with TRBD1 identical over 11 bases. The germline V gene has CDR1 SGHTA and CDR2 FQGNSA. CDR3 length: 18 residues. V was pared by 5 bases and J by 0 bases, with 11 bases of the junction left unmatched. The CDR3 region is CASSGSGPDRGHQETQYF. CDR3 nucleotides: TGTGCCAGCAGCGGAAGTGGCCCGGACAGGGGGCACCAAGAGACCCAGTACTTC.

This clonotype came up many times. The chain joins TRBV14 to TRBJ2-1; D is possibly TRBD2 (6 bases). The V end was cut by 6 bases, the J end by 4 bases, with 13 bases between. CDR3 length: 14 amino acids. Germline CDR1 reads SGHDN; CDR2 reads FVKESK. CDR3 DNA: TGTGCCAGCAGGGGGGGAAACCTTTACAATGAGCAGTTCTTC. Translating it yields CASRGGNLYNEQFF.

This clonotype was seen at least ten times. J is TRBJ1-1 and V is TRBV29-1; D gene uncertain. CDR3 length: 12 residues. V was clipped by 5 bases and J by 1 base, with 8 bases between them. CDR1 is SQVTM, CDR2 ANQGSEA, per germline. The CDR3 DNA sequence: TGCAGCGTTATGGTGGGGAACACTGAAGCTTTCTTT. This translates into CSVMVGNTEAFF. The whole variable domain, filled in from reference TRBV29-1 and TRBJ1-1, reads SAVISQKPSRDICQRGTSLTIQCQVDSQVTMMFWYRQQPGQSLTLIATANQGSEATYESGFVIDKFPISRPNLTFSTLTVSNMSPEDSSIYLCSVMVGNTEAFFGQGTRLTVV.

This clonotype was recorded only once. Here the CDR3 DNA reads TGCAGTGCTAGAAGGGACGGGATGAACACTGAAGCTTTCTTT. It translates to CSARRDGMNTEAFF. V is TRBV20-1 and J is TRBJ1-1; D might be TRBD1 (5 bases). This CDR3 comprises 14 residues. V was shortened by 2 bases and J by 0 bases, with 10 bases between the two germline ends. Germline values: CDR1 DFQATT, CDR2 SNEGSKA (reference sequence).

At least ten counts were recorded for this clonotype. CDR3 bases: TGCGCCAGCAGCTTCCCAGGGAGGGCTGAAGCTTTCTTT. It codes for CASSFPGRAEAFF. The J gene is TRBJ1-1, the V gene TRBV5-1; a possible D gene is TRBD1 (5 bases). Germline lookup yields CDR1 SGHRS and CDR2 YFSETQ. Between the trimmed V and J ends, which lost 2 bases and 6 bases, there was a span of 11 bases. The CDR3 runs to 13 residues. The entire variable domain, with the rest obtained from reference TRBV5-1 and TRBJ1-1, is as follows: KAGVTQTPRYLIKTRGQQVTLSCSPISGHRSVSWYQQTPGQGLQFLFEYFSETQRNKGNFPGRFSGRQFSNSRSEMNVSTLELGDSALYLCASSFPGRAEAFFGQGTRLTVV.

This clonotype was found many times. The rearrangement joins TRBV12-3 or TRBV12-4 to TRBJ2-1; 9 bases fit TRBD1. Trimming at V came to 4 bases and at J to 4 bases, leaving 5 bases not matched to a gene. This CDR3 comprises 15 residues. For the CDR3, the DNA is TGTGCCAGCAGTTCCCGGACAGGGGATTACAATGAGCAGTTCTTC. Translating gives CASSSRTGDYNEQFF.

This clonotype showed up many times. The chain employs TRBV7-6 and TRBJ2-3, with unresolved D. The V end lost 1 base, the J end lost 0 bases, and 5 bases lay between the germline ends. Germline lookup yields CDR1 SGHVS and CDR2 FNYEAQ. CDR3 length equals 14 residues. The CDR3 DNA sequence: TGTGCCAGCAGCTTAGAATACAGCACAGATACGCAGTATTTT. Translation: CASSLEYSTDTQYF.

This clonotype was observed many times. CDR3 region: CASSWSGEETQYF. In DNA form, the CDR3 reads TGTGCCAGCAGTTGGAGCGGGGAAGAGACCCAGTACTTC. The V call is TRBV6-2 or TRBV6-3, the J call TRBJ2-5, with 7 bases aligning to TRBD2. This CDR3 is 13 amino acids long. The germline V gene has CDR1 MNHEY and CDR2 SVGEGT. The V segment lost 4 bases and the J segment 3 bases; nucleotides outside the gene matches: 2.

This clonotype was counted many times. V usage is TRBV11-2 and J usage is TRBJ2-1, with 9 bases aligning to TRBD1. J lost 7 bases, V lost 5 bases, and 9 bases had no gene match. The CDR3 sequence is 15 residues long. Germline CDR1 and CDR2: SGHAT and FQNNGV. CDR3 in amino acids: CASSRPGQGRNEQFF. DNA for the CDR3: TGTGCCAGCAGCAGACCGGGACAGGGACGTAATGAGCAGTTCTTC.